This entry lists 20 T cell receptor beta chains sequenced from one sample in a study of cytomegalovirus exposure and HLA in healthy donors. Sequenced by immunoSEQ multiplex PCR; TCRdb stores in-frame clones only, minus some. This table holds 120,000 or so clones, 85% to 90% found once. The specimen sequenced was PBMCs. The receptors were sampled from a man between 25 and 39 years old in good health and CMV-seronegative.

The CDR3 DNA is TGTGCCAGCAGCCAGTGGGACAGCAACTATGGCTACACCTTC. This gives the protein CASSQWDSNYGYTF. The chain joins TRBV7-9 to TRBJ1-2, with 7 bases that match TRBD1. J was trimmed by 2 bases and V by 5 bases; bases with no gene match: 5. The CDR3 totals 14 residues. Germline CDR1 is SEHNR and CDR2 is FQNEAQ (reference sequence).

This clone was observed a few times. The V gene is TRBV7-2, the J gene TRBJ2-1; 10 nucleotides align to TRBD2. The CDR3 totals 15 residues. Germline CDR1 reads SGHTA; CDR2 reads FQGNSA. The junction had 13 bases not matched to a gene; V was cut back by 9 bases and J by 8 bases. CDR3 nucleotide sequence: TGTGCCAGTAGAGGGGGCTCTAGCGGGAGATATGAGCAGTTCTTC. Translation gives CASRGGSSGRYEQFF. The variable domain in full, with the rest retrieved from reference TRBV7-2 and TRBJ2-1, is GAGVSQSPSNKVTEKGKDVELRCDPISGHTALYWYRQSLGQGLEFLIYFQGNSAPDKSGLPSDRFSAERTGGSVSTLTIQRTQQEDSAVYLCASRGGSSGRYEQFFGPGTRLTVL.

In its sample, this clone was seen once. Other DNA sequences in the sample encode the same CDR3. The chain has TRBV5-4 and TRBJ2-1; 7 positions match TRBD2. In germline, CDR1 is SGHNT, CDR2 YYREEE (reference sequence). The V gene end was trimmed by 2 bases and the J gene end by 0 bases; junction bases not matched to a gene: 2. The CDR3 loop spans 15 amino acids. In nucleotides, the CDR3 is TGTGCCAGCAGCTTAGCGGGAAGCTCCTACAATGAGCAGTTCTTC. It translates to CASSLAGSSYNEQFF.

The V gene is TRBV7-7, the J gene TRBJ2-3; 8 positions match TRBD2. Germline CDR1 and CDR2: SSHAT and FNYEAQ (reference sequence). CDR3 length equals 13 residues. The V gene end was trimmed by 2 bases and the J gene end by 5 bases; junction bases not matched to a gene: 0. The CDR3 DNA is TGTGCCAGCAGCTTAACTAGCGGAGATACGCAGTATTTT. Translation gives CASSLTSGDTQYF. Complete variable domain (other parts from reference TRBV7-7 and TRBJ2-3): GAGVSQSPRYKVTKRGQDVTLRCDPISSHATLYWYQQALGQGPEFLTYFNYEAQPDKSGLPSDRFSAERPEGSISTLTIQRTEQRDSAMYRCASSLTSGDTQYFGPGTRLTVL.

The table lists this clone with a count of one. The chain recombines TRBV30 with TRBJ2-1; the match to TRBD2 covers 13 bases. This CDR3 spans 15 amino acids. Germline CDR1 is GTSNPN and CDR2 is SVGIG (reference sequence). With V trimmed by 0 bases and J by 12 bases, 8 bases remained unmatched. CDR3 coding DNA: TGTGCCTGGAGTGTACAGGGACTAGCGGGATTAGGGCAGTTCTTC. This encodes CAWSVQGLAGLGQFF.

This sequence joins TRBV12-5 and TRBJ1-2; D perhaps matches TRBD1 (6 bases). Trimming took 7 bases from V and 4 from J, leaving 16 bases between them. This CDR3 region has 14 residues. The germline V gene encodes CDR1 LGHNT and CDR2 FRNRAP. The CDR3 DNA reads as TGTGCTAGTGCCCCGGGGGGGCGACGCTATGGCTACACCTTC. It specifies CASAPGGRRYGYTF.

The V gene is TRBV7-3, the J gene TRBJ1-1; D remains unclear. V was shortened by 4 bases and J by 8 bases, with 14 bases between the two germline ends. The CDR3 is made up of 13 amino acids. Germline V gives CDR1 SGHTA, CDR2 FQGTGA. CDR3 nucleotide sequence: TGTGCCAGCAGCTCAAGCAGAGGGAGGGAAGCTTTCTTT. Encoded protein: CASSSSRGREAFF.

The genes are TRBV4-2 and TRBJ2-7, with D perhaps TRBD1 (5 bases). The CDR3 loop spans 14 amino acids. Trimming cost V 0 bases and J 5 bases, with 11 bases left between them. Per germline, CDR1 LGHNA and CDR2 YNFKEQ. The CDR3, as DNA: TGTGCCAGCAGCCAAGATCAGCAGACAGACGAGCAGTACTTC. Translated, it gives CASSQDQQTDEQYF.

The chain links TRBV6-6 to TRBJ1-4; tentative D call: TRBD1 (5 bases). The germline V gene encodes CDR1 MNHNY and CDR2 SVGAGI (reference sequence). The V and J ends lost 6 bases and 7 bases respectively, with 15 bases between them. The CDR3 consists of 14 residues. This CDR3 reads CASSSGGVGEKLFF. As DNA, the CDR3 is TGTGCCAGCAGCTCCGGGGGGGTTGGTGAAAAACTGTTTTTT.

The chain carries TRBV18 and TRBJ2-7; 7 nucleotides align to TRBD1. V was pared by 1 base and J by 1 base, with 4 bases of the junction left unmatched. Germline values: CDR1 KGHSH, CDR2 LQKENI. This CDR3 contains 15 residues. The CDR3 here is CASSPLGQASYEQYF. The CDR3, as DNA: TGTGCCAGCTCACCACTAGGACAGGCTTCCTACGAGCAGTACTTC. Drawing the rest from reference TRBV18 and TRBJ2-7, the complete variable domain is NAGVMQNPRHLVRRRGQEARLRCSPMKGHSHVYWYRQLPEEGLKFMVYLQKENIIDESGMPKERFSAEFPKEGPSILRIQQVVRGDSAAYFCASSPLGQASYEQYFGPGTRLTVT.

The chain's CDR3 is CSVGLPGMNTEAFF. The DNA for the CDR3 is TGCAGCGTTGGACTTCCCGGGATGAACACTGAAGCTTTCTTT. V and J are TRBV29-1 and TRBJ1-1, with D hard to call. Per the germline V gene, CDR1 is SQVTM and CDR2 is ANQGSEA. This CDR3 region has 14 residues. V shed 4 bases and J shed 0 bases, with 12 bases lying between them.

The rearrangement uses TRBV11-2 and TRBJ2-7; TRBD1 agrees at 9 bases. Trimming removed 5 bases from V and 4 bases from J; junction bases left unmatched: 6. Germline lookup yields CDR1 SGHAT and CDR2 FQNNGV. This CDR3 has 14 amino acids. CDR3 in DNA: TGTGCCAGCAGCATTTGGACAGGGGATTACGAGCAGTACTTC. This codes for CASSIWTGDYEQYF.

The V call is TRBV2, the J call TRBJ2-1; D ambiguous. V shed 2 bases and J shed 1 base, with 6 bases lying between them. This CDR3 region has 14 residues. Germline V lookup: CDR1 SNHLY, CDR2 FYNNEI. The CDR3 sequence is CASSELVSYNEQFF. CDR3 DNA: TGTGCCAGCAGTGAACTAGTATCCTACAATGAGCAGTTCTTC.

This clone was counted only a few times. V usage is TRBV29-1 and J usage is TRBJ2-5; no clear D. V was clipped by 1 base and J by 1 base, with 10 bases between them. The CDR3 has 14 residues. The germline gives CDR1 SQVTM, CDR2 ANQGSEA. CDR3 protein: CSVEVGRSQETQYF. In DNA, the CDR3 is TGCAGCGTTGAAGTGGGCAGGTCCCAAGAGACCCAGTACTTC. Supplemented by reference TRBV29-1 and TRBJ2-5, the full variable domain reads SAVISQKPSRDICQRGTSLTIQCQVDSQVTMMFWYRQQPGQSLTLIATANQGSEATYESGFVIDKFPISRPNLTFSTLTVSNMSPEDSSIYLCSVEVGRSQETQYFGPGTRLLVL.

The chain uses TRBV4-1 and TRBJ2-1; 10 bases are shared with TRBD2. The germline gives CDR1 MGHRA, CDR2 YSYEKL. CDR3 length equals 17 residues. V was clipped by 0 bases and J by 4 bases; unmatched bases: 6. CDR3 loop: CASSQDPGLAVYNEQFF. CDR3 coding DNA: TGCGCCAGCAGCCAAGATCCCGGACTAGCGGTGTACAATGAGCAGTTCTTC.

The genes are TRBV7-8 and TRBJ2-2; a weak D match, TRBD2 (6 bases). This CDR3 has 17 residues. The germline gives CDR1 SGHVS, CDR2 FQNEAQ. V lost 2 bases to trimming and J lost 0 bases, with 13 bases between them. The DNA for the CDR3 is TGTGCCAGCAGCTTACTCGGTGGAGGGACGAACACCGGGGAGCTGTTTTTT. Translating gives CASSLLGGGTNTGELFF.

Written as DNA, the CDR3 is TGTGCCAGCAGTTATGGGGGGTGGACCCTTACACGCGGCCCCGCACCCTTGTCCTACGAGCAGTACTTC. Translated, it gives CASSYGGWTLTRGPAPLSYEQYF. The V gene is TRBV28, the J gene TRBJ2-7, with D possibly matching TRBD2 (6 bases). The germline V gene has CDR1 MDHEN and CDR2 SYDVKM. The V end was cut by 4 bases, the J end by 1 base, with 38 bases between. This CDR3 spans 23 amino acids.

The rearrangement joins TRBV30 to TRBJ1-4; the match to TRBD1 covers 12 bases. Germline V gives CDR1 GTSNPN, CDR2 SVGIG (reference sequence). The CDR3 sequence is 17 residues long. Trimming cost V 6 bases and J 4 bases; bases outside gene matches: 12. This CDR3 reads CACMGQGAPSGNEKLFF. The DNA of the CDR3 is TGTGCCTGTATGGGACAGGGGGCCCCCTCGGGTAATGAAAAACTGTTTTTT. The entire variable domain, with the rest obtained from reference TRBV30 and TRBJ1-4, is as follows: SQTIHQWPATLVQPVGSPLSLECTVEGTSNPNLYWYRQAAGRGLQLLFYSVGIGQISSEVPQNLSASRPQDRQFILSSKKLLLSDSGFYLCACMGQGAPSGNEKLFFGSGTQLSVL.

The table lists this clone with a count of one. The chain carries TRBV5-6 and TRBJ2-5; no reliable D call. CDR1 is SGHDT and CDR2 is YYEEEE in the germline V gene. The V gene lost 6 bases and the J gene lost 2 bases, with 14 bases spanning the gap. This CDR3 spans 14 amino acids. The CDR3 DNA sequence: TGTGCCAGCACCCAGCCACGGGTACAAGAGACCCAGTACTTC. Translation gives CASTQPRVQETQYF. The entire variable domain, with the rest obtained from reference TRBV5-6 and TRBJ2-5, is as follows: DAGVTQSPTHLIKTRGQQVTLRCSPKSGHDTVSWYQQALGQGPQFIFQYYEEEERQRGNFPDRFSGHQFPNYSSELNVNALLLGDSALYLCASTQPRVQETQYFGPGTRLLVL.

The CDR3 sequence: CASSGQGRYGYTF. Written as DNA, the CDR3 is TGTGCCAGCAGCGGACAGGGTCGATATGGCTACACCTTC. The rearrangement links TRBV9 to TRBJ1-2, with 7 positions matching TRBD1. CDR1 SGDLS and CDR2 YYNGEE come from the germline V gene. This CDR3 region has 13 residues. Germline trimming cut 3 bases from V and 5 bases from J; bases unmatched to any gene: 4.